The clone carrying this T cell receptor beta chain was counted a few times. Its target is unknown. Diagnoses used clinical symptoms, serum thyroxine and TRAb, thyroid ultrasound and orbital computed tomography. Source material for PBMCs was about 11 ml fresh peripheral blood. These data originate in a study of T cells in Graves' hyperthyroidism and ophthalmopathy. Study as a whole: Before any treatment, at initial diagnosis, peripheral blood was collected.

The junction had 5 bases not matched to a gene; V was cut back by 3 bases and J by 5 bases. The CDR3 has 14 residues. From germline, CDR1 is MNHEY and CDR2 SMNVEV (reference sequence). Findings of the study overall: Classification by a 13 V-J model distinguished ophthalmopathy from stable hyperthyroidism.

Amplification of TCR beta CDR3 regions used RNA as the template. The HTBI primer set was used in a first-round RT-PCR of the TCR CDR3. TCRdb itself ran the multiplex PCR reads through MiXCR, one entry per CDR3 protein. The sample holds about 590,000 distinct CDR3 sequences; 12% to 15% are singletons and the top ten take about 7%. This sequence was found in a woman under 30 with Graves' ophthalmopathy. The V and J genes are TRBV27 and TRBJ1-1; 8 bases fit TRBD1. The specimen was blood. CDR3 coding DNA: TGTGCCAGCAGTTTCGGCAGGGGGCTGACTGAAGCTTTCTTT. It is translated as CASSFGRGLTEAFF.